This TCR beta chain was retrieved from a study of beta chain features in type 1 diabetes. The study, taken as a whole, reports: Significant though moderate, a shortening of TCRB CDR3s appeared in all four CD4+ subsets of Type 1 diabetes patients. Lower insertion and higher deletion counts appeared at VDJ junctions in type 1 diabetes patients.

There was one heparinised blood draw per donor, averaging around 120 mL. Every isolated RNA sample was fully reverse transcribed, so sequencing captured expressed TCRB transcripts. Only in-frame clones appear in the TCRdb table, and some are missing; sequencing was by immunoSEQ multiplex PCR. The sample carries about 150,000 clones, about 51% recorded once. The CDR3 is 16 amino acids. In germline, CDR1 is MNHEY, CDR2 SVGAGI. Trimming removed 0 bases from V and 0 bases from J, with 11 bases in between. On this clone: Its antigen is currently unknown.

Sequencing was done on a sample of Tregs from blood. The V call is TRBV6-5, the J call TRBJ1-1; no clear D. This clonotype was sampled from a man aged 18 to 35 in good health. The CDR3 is CASSYSSYRMNTEAFF. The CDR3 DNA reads TGTGCCAGCAGTTACTCGAGTTACAGAATGAACACTGAAGCTTTCTTT.